This paragraph reports one TCR beta chain. No antigen is known for it. This CDR3 is also generated by other DNA sequences in the sample. Naive CD8 cells were CD45RO-negative, positively selected for CCR7, excluding terminally differentiated effector memory CD45RA+ cells. This table comes from immunoSEQ multiplex PCR, and its TCRdb copy is limited to in-frame clones, with some not included. This table has under 1 million clones, 80% to 95% appearing once. The entry originates in a study of shared clonotypes between healthy human individuals. Study results and limitations: Clonotypes that were shared across four donors made up approximately 5% of naive CD4 clonotypes. Clonotype sharing among donors likely depends on sequencing depth.

The TCR was taken from a man aged 25 to 40 in good health. Source material: naive CD8+ T cells sorted from blood.

Here the CDR3 DNA reads TGTGCCAGTAGTATCGGGTCGAACACCGGGGAGCTGTTTTTT. The encoded protein is CASSIGSNTGELFF. The chain employs TRBV19 and TRBJ2-2; D is uncertain. Germline V lookup: CDR1 LNHDA, CDR2 SQIVND (reference sequence). This CDR3 has 14 residues. Trimming cost V 3 bases and J 0 bases, with 5 bases left between them.